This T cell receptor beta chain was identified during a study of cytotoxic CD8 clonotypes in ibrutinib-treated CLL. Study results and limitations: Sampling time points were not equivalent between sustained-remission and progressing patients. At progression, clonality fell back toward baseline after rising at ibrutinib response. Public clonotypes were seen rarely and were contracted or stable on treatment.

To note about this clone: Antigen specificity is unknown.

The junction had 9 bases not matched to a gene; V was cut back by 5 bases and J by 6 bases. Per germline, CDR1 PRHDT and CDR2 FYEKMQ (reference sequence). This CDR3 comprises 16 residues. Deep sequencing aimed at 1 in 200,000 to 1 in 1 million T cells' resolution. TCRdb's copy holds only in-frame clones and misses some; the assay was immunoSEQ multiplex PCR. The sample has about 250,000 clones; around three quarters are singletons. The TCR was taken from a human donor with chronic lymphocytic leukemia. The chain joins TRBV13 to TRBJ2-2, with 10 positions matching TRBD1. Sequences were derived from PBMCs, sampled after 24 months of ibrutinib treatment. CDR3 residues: CASSGRQGAIAGELFF. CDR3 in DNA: TGTGCCAGCAGCGGACGACAGGGGGCGATTGCCGGGGAGCTGTTTTTT.